The source of this TCR beta chain is a study of cytomegalovirus exposure and HLA in healthy donors. Broader study findings: TCR beta V segments were, for the most part, productive about 87% or about 30% of the time in an earlier analysis.

13 Jbeta primers and 60 Vbeta primers were used for the PCR. Sequencing was performed with immunoSEQ multiplex PCR; in TCRdb, only in-frame clones are kept and a portion is missing. The sample yields tens of thousands of clones, 60% to 80% seen once. Comments on this clone: Its specificity is not known.

This TCR was recovered from a woman between 40 and 50 years old in good health and CMV-seropositive. Sequencing was done on a sample of PBMCs.

The CDR3 is CATSREGPAQGDGYTF. Written as DNA, the CDR3 is TGTGCCACCAGCAGAGAGGGGCCCGCACAGGGGGATGGCTACACCTTC. The chain combines TRBV15 with TRBJ1-2; 8 positions match TRBD1. Looked up from germline, CDR1 is LNHNV and CDR2 is YYDKDF (reference sequence). The junction had 9 bases not matched to a gene; V was cut back by 0 bases and J by 6 bases. CDR3 size: 16 residues.